This entry lists 28 T cell receptor beta chains sequenced from one sample in a study. Treg sorting used a CD4+CD25+CD127-/low gate. TCRdb used MiXCR to reprocess the 5' RACE reads, holding one entry per CDR3 protein. The sample includes some 44,000 distinct CDR3 sequences, under 25% of them seen just once. Specimen: Tregs sorted from blood. These receptors all come from a female donor with breast cancer.

V gene TRBV7-9 combines with J gene TRBJ1-5; D is perhaps TRBD1 (5 bases). The CDR3 is 13 residues long. Germline V lookup: CDR1 SEHNR, CDR2 FQNEAQ (reference sequence). Trimming left V 0 bases short and J 5 bases short, with 5 bases between. CDR3 sequence reads: CASSLAGDQPQHF. Written as DNA, the CDR3 is TGTGCCAGCAGCTTAGCAGGGGATCAGCCCCAGCATTTT.

In its sample, this clonotype was seen a few times. The chain is built from TRBV11-2 and TRBJ2-2, with D possibly matching TRBD1 (6 bases). The CDR3 length is 16 residues. Trimming took off 4 bases at V and 5 bases at J, with 17 bases between the two ends. Looked up from germline, CDR1 is SGHAT and CDR2 is FQNNGV. The CDR3 protein is CASSYNLGHPTGELFF. The CDR3, as DNA: TGTGCCAGCAGCTACAACCTGGGACACCCAACCGGGGAGCTGTTTTTT.

V usage is TRBV12-3 or TRBV12-4 and J usage is TRBJ2-1; D is unclear. Trimming took 11 bases from V and 6 from J, leaving 23 bases between them. The CDR3 totals 15 residues. The DNA for the CDR3 is TGTGCCGGCACCCCTGCCGGAAGGGAAATCAATGAGCAGTTCTTC. Protein product: CAGTPAGREINEQFF.

At least ten counts were recorded for this clonotype. The chain joins TRBV7-8 to TRBJ2-3; D tentatively reads TRBD1 or TRBD2 (5 bases each). The germline V and J ends were trimmed by 5 bases and 6 bases, with 15 bases remaining between them. The germline gives CDR1 SGHVS, CDR2 FQNEAQ. This CDR3 has 14 amino acids. CDR3 DNA sequence: TGTGCCAGCAGCCCTAGGGGTAGGGACGATACGCAGTATTTT. Its translation: CASSPRGRDDTQYF.

This clonotype was counted many times. The rearrangement uses TRBV9 and TRBJ2-5; no definite D call. Germline CDR1 reads SGDLS; CDR2 reads YYNGEE. The CDR3 runs 16 residues. Trimming shortened V by 5 bases and J by 5 bases, and 22 bases separated the two germline ends. The CDR3 DNA is TGTGCCAGCAGTAGAGGTCTCCCTTGGCAGCCGGAGACCCAGTACTTC. Protein sequence: CASSRGLPWQPETQYF.

Comment on this clonotype: A much larger clone differs by one base, so this may be a read error. This chain links TRBV27 with TRBJ2-3; TRBD1 might be the D (5 bases). V was clipped by 5 bases and J by 4 bases, with 7 bases between them. Germline CDR1 MNHEY, CDR2 SMNVEV (reference sequence). The CDR3 contains 12 residues. The CDR3 loop reads CASSPGSDTQYF. CDR3 in DNA: TGTGCCAGCAGTCCAGGGTCAGATACGCAGTATTTT.

This clonotype was detected only a few times. The chain combines TRBV6-2 or TRBV6-3 with TRBJ2-5, with TRBD1 as a possible D gene (6 bases). Germline V gene sequence: CDR1 MNHEY, CDR2 SVGEGT. This CDR3 comprises 15 residues. The V gene lost 2 bases and the J gene lost 5 bases, with 15 bases spanning the gap. CDR3 DNA sequence: TGTGCCAGCAGTTACCGAAGACAGGCTTCGGAGACCCAGTACTTC. Its translation is CASSYRRQASETQYF.

This clonotype was counted ten times or more. CDR3 loop: CSAVPEGETQYF. CDR3 bases: TGCAGCGCCGTACCGGAGGGGGAGACCCAGTACTTC. V gene TRBV29-1 combines with J gene TRBJ2-5; D perhaps matches TRBD2 (6 bases). Germline CDR1 SQVTM, CDR2 ANQGSEA. The CDR3 is 12 residues long. V was cut by 7 bases and J by 5 bases, with 14 bases left in between.

The chain is built from TRBV10-3 and TRBJ2-7; TRBD2 agrees at 10 bases. This CDR3 spans 14 amino acids. Germline V gene sequence: CDR1 ENHRY, CDR2 SYGVKD. The V and J ends lost 2 bases and 4 bases, in that order; junction bases with no gene match: 2. The DNA for the CDR3 is TGTGCCATCAGTGAGACTAGCGGGATGTACGAGCAGTACTTC. Protein sequence: CAISETSGMYEQYF.

Regarding this clonotype: Possible read error: a much larger clone is one base away. This chain joins TRBV29-1 and TRBJ1-1; no reliable D call. The V gene's germline CDR1 is SQVTM and CDR2 ANQGSEA. This CDR3 has 14 amino acids. This CDR3 is CGVEGSLNEYEAFF. The CDR3 nucleotides are TGCGGCGTTGAAGGTTCCCTAAACGAGTATGAAGCTTTCTTT. Complete variable domain (other parts from reference TRBV29-1 and TRBJ1-1): SAVISQKPSRDICQRGTSLTIQCQVDSQVTMMFWYRQQPGQSLTLIATANQGSEATYESGFVIDKFPISRPNLTFSTLTVSNMSPEDSSIYLCGVEGSLNEYEAFFGQGTRLTVV.

This chain connects TRBV27 to TRBJ2-3; 7 bases agree with TRBD2. Looked up from germline, CDR1 is MNHEY and CDR2 is SMNVEV (reference sequence). J lost 3 bases, V lost 6 bases, and 9 bases had no gene match. The CDR3 runs to 15 residues. CDR3 sequence: CASSWGGGSTDTQYF. CDR3 DNA: TGTGCCAGCAGCTGGGGGGGAGGGAGTACAGATACGCAGTATTTT.

This clonotype was seen at least ten times. V gene TRBV7-8 combines with J gene TRBJ1-2; 7 bases are a match to TRBD1. Germline assignment: CDR1 SGHVS and CDR2 FQNEAQ. CDR3 size: 14 residues. Trimming cost V 1 base and J 4 bases; bases outside gene matches: 3. The CDR3 DNA reads as TGTGCCAGCAGCTTAGGACAGGGTAGCTATGGCTACACCTTC. This translates into CASSLGQGSYGYTF. Together with reference TRBV7-8 and TRBJ1-2, the CDR3 gives the full variable domain: GAGVSQSPRYKVAKRGQDVALRCDPISGHVSLFWYQQALGQGPEFLTYFQNEAQLDKSGLPSDRFFAERPEGSVSTLKIQRTQQEDSAVYLCASSLGQGSYGYTFGSGTRLTVV.

The DNA of the CDR3 is TGTGCCAGCAGTGAATTTGGGGGGGCATCCTACAATGAGCAGTTCTTC. It yields the protein CASSEFGGASYNEQFF. The rearrangement links TRBV6-1 to TRBJ2-1; D possibly corresponds to TRBD2 (7 bases). The germline V gene encodes CDR1 MNHNS and CDR2 SASEGT. Deletions cut 2 bases from V and 1 base from J, with 12 bases between. The CDR3 extends over 16 amino acids.

This clonotype was recorded at least ten times. The chain couples TRBV20-1 to TRBJ2-7; weak D call: TRBD1 (6 bases). V lost 6 bases to trimming and J lost 1 base, with 10 bases between them. There are 12 residues in the CDR3. Germline CDR1 is DFQATT and CDR2 is SNEGSKA (reference sequence). The CDR3 region has the DNA TGCAGTGCCCGGGGACAATCCTACGAGCAGTACTTC. Protein sequence: CSARGQSYEQYF.

The chain recombines TRBV20-1 with TRBJ2-2; TRBD2 agrees at 8 bases. The V segment lost 0 bases and the J segment 1 base; nucleotides outside the gene matches: 10. This CDR3 contains 18 residues. The V gene's germline CDR1 is DFQATT and CDR2 SNEGSKA (reference sequence). This CDR3 is CSARDRKIAGRNTGELFF. The DNA for the CDR3 is TGCAGTGCTAGAGATAGGAAAATAGCGGGGAGGAACACCGGGGAGCTGTTTTTT.

This clonotype showed up just a few times. J is TRBJ2-7 and V is TRBV6-5; D is ambiguous. CDR1 and CDR2 (germline): MNHEY, SVGAGI. V lost 6 bases and J lost 2, with 14 bases in between. CDR3 size: 14 residues. CDR3 sequence reads: CASSPGSFAYEQYF. Written as DNA, the CDR3 is TGTGCCAGCAGCCCCGGATCGTTTGCCTACGAGCAGTACTTC.

This clonotype was detected many times. The chain recombines TRBV15 with TRBJ2-4; D might be TRBD2 (5 bases). CDR3 length: 14 residues. Deletions cut 0 bases from V and 6 bases from J, with 9 bases between. The germline CDR1 and CDR2 sequences are LNHNV and YYDKDF (reference sequence). The CDR3 DNA follows: TGTGCCACCAGCAGAGATCGAGCGGTAAACATTCAGTACTTC. Protein product: CATSRDRAVNIQYF.

The chain joins TRBV5-1 to TRBJ1-5, with a tentative D call TRBD1 (6 bases). V lost 4 bases and J 14 bases, leaving 13 bases between the germline ends. The CDR3 spans 11 residues. Germline CDR1 and CDR2: SGHRS and YFSETQ. The CDR3 region has the DNA TGCGCCAGCAGCACCACAGGGTCCGAGCATTTT. This translates into CASSTTGSEHF.

The chain recombines TRBV7-9 with TRBJ1-1, with D unclear. The V end lost 4 bases, the J end lost 5 bases, and 20 bases lay between the germline ends. This CDR3 has 16 residues. Germline CDR1 SEHNR, CDR2 FQNEAQ (reference sequence). The DNA for the CDR3 is TGTGCCAGCAGCTCAACCCAAGTCCTTACGAGGACTGAAGCTTTCTTT. This gives the protein CASSSTQVLTRTEAFF.

This chain joins TRBV9 and TRBJ2-3; D ambiguous. CDR3 length equals 13 residues. Deletions cut 3 bases from V and 3 bases from J, with 8 bases between. Germline-derived CDR1 and CDR2 are SGDLS and YYNGEE. The CDR3 DNA sequence: TGTGCCAGCAGCGACTACCCAACAGATACGCAGTATTTT. Protein sequence: CASSDYPTDTQYF.

To note about this clonotype: One junction end does not reproduce the germline sequence, and a read error may be involved. V usage is TRBV6-5 and J usage is TRBJ2-5, with a weak D call TRBD2 (5 bases). CDR1 is MNHEY and CDR2 is SVGAGI in the germline V gene. There are 15 residues in the CDR3. This chain's CDR3 is CASSEHVRDPETRYF. In DNA form, the CDR3 reads TGTGCCAGCAGTGAACACGTTCGGGATCCTGAGACCCGGTACTTC.

V usage is TRBV6-1 and J usage is TRBJ2-7, with D perhaps matching TRBD1 (6 bases). Per the germline V gene, CDR1 is MNHNS and CDR2 is SASEGT. Trimming took 2 bases from V and 3 from J, leaving 11 bases between them. The CDR3 sequence is 14 residues long. DNA of the CDR3: TGTGCCAGCAGTGAACCCGACAGGCTCTACGAGCAGTACTTC. Protein product: CASSEPDRLYEQYF.

This clonotype was seen ten or more times. At one boundary the junction diverges from the germline segment, which might be a read error. The chain employs TRBV5-1 and TRBJ2-5; D is unclear. This CDR3 spans 12 amino acids. CDR1 is SGHRS, CDR2 YFSETQ, per germline. In DNA, the CDR3 is TGCGCCAGCAGCGCCAACCAAGAAACCCAGTACTTC. The encoded protein is CASSANQETQYF.

The chain links TRBV10-3 to TRBJ2-1, with TRBD2 identical over 11 bases. Germline V gene lookup returns CDR1 ENHRY and CDR2 SYGVKD. J was trimmed by 6 bases and V by 6 bases; bases with no gene match: 7. This CDR3 contains 15 residues. CDR3 residues: CAIRGGLAEINEQFF. CDR3 nucleotides: TGTGCCATCAGAGGGGGACTAGCGGAGATCAATGAGCAGTTCTTC.

This clonotype was observed at least ten times. V is TRBV6-5 and J is TRBJ2-7, with 9 bases aligning to TRBD1. The CDR3 covers 17 residues. Germline V gene lookup returns CDR1 MNHEY and CDR2 SVGAGI. Trimming took 5 bases from V and 2 from J; bases not matched to a gene: 13. The CDR3 DNA sequence: TGTGCCAGCAGTAGGATGGGACAGGGTTTTGTCACCTACGAGCAGTACTTC. Translation: CASSRMGQGFVTYEQYF.

The chain recombines TRBV29-1 with TRBJ2-2; D might be TRBD2 (5 bases). The length of the CDR3 is 11 residues. Germline V gene sequence: CDR1 SQVTM, CDR2 ANQGSEA. V shed 4 bases and J shed 10 bases, with 10 bases lying between them. The chain's CDR3 is CSVGEGVELFF. The DNA for the CDR3 is TGCAGCGTTGGTGAGGGCGTGGAGCTGTTTTTT.

In its sample, this clonotype is medium-sized. The chain joins TRBV9 to TRBJ2-2; D assignment may be TRBD1 or TRBD2 (5 bases each). Germline V gene lookup returns CDR1 SGDLS and CDR2 YYNGEE. V lost 3 bases to trimming and J lost 6 bases, with 15 bases between them. The CDR3 runs to 15 residues. CDR3 nucleotides: TGTGCCAGCAGCGCGAGGGACCGCCCTGCCGGGGAGCTGTTTTTT. It is translated as CASSARDRPAGELFF.

A note on this clonotype: The junction does not match germline at one end; this may be a read error. The J gene is TRBJ1-5, the V gene TRBV6-5; D is possibly TRBD1 (5 bases). This CDR3 region has 14 residues. Germline V lookup: CDR1 MNHEY, CDR2 SVGAGI. CDR3 residues: CTSSYQGPNQPQHF. As DNA, the CDR3 is TGTACCAGCAGTTATCAGGGTCCCAATCAGCCCCAGCATTTT.